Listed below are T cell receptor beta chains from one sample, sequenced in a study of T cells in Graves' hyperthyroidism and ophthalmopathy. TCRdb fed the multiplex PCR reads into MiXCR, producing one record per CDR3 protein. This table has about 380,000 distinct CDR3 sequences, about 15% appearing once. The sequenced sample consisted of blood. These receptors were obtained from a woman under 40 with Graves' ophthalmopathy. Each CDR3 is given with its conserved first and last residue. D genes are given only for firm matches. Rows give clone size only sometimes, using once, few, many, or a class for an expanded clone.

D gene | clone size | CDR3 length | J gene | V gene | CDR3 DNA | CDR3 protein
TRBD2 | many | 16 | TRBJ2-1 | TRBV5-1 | TGCGCCAGCAGCTTGGAAATTAGCGGGGGGGCGAATGAGCAGTTCTTC | CASSLEISGGANEQFF
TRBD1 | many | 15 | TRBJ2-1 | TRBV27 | TGTGCCAGCAGTTCCCGGGACAGGGGGTACAATGAGCAGTTCTTC | CASSSRDRGYNEQFF
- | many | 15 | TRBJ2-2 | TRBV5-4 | TGTGCCAGCAGCTTACGGAGTTTGGACACCGGGGAGCTGTTTTTT | CASSLRSLDTGELFF
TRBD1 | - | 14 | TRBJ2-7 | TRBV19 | TGTGCCAGTATTGCTGCAGGGGGATGGCGCGAGCAGTACTTC | CASIAAGGWREQYF
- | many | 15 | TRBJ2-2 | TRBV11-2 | TGTGCCAGCAGCTTCGGGGGACCCCGGGGGGGGGAGCTGTTTTTT | CASSFGGPRGGELFF
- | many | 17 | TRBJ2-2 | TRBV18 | TGTGCCAGCTCACCATATTATCAGGGATCGAACACCGGGGAGCTGTTTTTT | CASSPYYQGSNTGELFF
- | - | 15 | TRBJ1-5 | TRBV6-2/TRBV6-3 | TGTGCCAGCAAAAGGGGACAAGCGGGCAATCAGCCCCAGCATTTT | CASKRGQAGNQPQHF
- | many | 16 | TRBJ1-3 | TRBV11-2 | TGTGCCAGCAGCCCCAACACAGGTTCCTGGGGGAACACCATATATTTT | CASSPNTGSWGNTIYF
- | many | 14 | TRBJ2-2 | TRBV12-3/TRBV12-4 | TGTGCCAGCAGTTTTTCTAGCGTCACCGGGGAGCTGTTTTTT | CASSFSSVTGELFF
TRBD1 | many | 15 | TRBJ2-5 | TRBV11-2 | TGTGCCAGCAGCTTAGATTACAGGGGGATGGAGACCCAGTACTTC | CASSLDYRGMETQYF
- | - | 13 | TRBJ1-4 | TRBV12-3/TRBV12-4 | TGTGCCAGCAGCTACCCCAGGGGTGAAAAACTGTTTTTT | CASSYPRGEKLFF
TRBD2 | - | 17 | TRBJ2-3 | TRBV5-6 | TGTGCCAGCAGCAGGCGCGGTAGCGGGGGGACCAGAGATACGCAGTATTTT | CASSRRGSGGTRDTQYF
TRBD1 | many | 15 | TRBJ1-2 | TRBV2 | TGTGCCAGCGGAAGCAACAGGGGAACTAACTATGGCTACACCTTC | CASGSNRGTNYGYTF
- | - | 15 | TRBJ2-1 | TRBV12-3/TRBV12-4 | TGTGCCAGCAGTCGAAGACAGATCTCCTACAATGAGCAGTTCTTC | CASSRRQISYNEQFF
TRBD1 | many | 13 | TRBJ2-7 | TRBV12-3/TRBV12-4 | TGTGCCAGCAGTTCAGGGACAGGGCGCGAGCAGTACTTC | CASSSGTGREQYF
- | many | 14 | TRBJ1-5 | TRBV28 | TGTGCCAGCAGTGCCTCGGGGAGCAATCAGCCCCAGCATTTT | CASSASGSNQPQHF
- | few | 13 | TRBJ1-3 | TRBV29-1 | TGCAGCGTTGAAGATCGGTATGGAAACACCATATATTTT | CSVEDRYGNTIYF
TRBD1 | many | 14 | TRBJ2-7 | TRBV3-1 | TGTGCCAGCAGCCAAGCCGGACAGGGCGGCGAGCAGTACTTC | CASSQAGQGGEQYF
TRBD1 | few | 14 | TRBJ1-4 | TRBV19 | TGTGCCACCCAGACGACAGGGAGTAATGAAAAACTGTTTTTT | CATQTTGSNEKLFF
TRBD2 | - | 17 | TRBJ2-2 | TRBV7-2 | TGTGCCAGCAGCTTAGGACTAGCGGGGGGGAACACCGGGGAGCTGTTTTTT | CASSLGLAGGNTGELFF
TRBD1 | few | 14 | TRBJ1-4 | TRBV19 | TGTGCCAGTAGGCAGACAGGGAGGACTGAAAAACTGTTTTTT | CASRQTGRTEKLFF
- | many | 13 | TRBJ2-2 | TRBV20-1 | TGCAGTGCTAGAGACCAGGGCACCGGGGAGCTGTTTTTT | CSARDQGTGELFF
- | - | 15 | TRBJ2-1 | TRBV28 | TGTGCCAGCAGTTCCGGGGGAAGTGGGAACAATGAGCAGTTCTTC | CASSSGGSGNNEQFF
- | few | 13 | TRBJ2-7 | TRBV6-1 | TGTGCCAGCAGTGTCACAGTTTTCGACGAGCAGTACTTC | CASSVTVFDEQYF
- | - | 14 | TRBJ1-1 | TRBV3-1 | TGTGCCAGCGGCCAACAGTCCCTGAACACTGAAGCTTTCTTT | CASGQQSLNTEAFF
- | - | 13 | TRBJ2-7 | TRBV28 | TGTGCCAGCAGTTTTGGCAGGGGTGGCGAGCAGTACTTC | CASSFGRGGEQYF
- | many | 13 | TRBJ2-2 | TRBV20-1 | TGCAGTGCTATCGGACCGTTGACCGGGGAGCTGTTTTTT | CSAIGPLTGELFF
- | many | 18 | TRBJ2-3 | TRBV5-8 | TGTGCCAGCAGCTTACAGGGTGGGTACCGGACTAGCACAGATACGCAGTATTTT | CASSLQGGYRTSTDTQYF
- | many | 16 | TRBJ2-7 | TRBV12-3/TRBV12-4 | TGTGCCAGCAGTTTTCTCCAGGAGGGGATGATCTACGAGCAGTACTTC | CASSFLQEGMIYEQYF
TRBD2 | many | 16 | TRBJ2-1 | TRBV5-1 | TGCGCCAGCAGCGGATCTAGCGGGGGGATCTACAATGAGCAGTTCTTC | CASSGSSGGIYNEQFF
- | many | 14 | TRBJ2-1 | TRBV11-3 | TGTGCCAGCAGCACAAACGGGCCCCGGAGTGAGCAGTTCTTC | CASSTNGPRSEQFF